This paragraph covers one T cell receptor (beta chain) sequence. These data are taken from a study of PD-L1 blockade in urothelial cancer. Data came from immunoSEQ multiplex PCR; TCRdb stores just in-frame clones and leaves some out. The table lists just under 40,000 clones, 80% to 95% of them singletons. Noted time point: pretreatment peripheral blood. The germline gives CDR1 LNHDA, CDR2 SQIVND (reference sequence). This CDR3 comprises 17 residues. Trimming pared 4 bases from V and 0 bases from J, leaving 16 bases between. Sequencing used PBMCs, obtained around atezolizumab (anti-PD-L1) treatment. The TCR was taken from a woman aged 55-69 years with urothelial cancer. This chain uses TRBV19 with TRBJ1-3; possibly TRBD1 for D (5 bases). CDR3 loop: CASSNPSTGLSGNTIYF. CDR3 sequence (DNA): TGTGCCAGTAGTAACCCCTCCACGGGACTCTCTGGAAACACCATATATTTT.